Following are 22 T cell receptor beta chains from one sample sequenced in a study of blood T cell repertoires in COVID-19. Libraries were prepared by immunoSEQ multiplex PCR; TCRdb keeps only in-frame clonotypes and omits some of them. Altogether some 270,000 clones are present, 86% being singletons, with the ten largest covering about 8.8%. The sample taken for sequencing was peripheral blood. These receptors all stem from a man between 35 and 55 years old with active or convalescent COVID-19.

V usage is TRBV14 and J usage is TRBJ2-1; 11 nucleotides align to TRBD1. After removal of 4 bases from V and 8 bases from J, the junction contained 10 bases not matched to a gene. The CDR3 length is 16 residues. Looked up from germline, CDR1 is SGHDN and CDR2 is FVKESK. CDR3 region: CASSPEAGQGEDEQFF. The CDR3 DNA follows: TGTGCCAGCAGCCCCGAGGCGGGACAGGGGGAGGATGAGCAGTTCTTC.

This clone was detected a few times. V usage is TRBV10-2 and J usage is TRBJ1-1; D possibly corresponds to TRBD1 (5 bases). The ends were cut back, 7 bases at V and 4 bases at J, with 10 bases in the middle. Per germline, CDR1 WSHSY and CDR2 SAAADI. This CDR3 is 12 amino acids long. This chain's CDR3 is CASKRGGTEAFF. CDR3 DNA: TGCGCCAGCAAACGGGGGGGCACTGAAGCTTTCTTT.

This sequence joins TRBV3-1 (or the pseudogene TRBV3-2) and TRBJ1-1; no clear D gene. CDR1 and CDR2 from the germline V gene are LGHDT and YNNKEL (reference sequence). The CDR3 sequence is 14 residues long. V was cut by 1 base and J by 3 bases, with 9 bases left in between. The CDR3 loop is CASSQAGRDTEAFF. The CDR3 DNA is TGTGCCAGCAGCCAAGCTGGGCGGGACACTGAAGCTTTCTTT.

This clone was detected ten times or more. The chain recombines TRBV3-1 (or the pseudogene TRBV3-2) with TRBJ1-2, with 8 bases aligning to TRBD1. Germline lookup yields CDR1 LGHDT and CDR2 YNNKEL (reference sequence). The junction had 2 bases not matched to a gene; V was cut back by 1 base and J by 7 bases. The CDR3 is 13 residues long. CDR3 sequence: CASSQGTGLGYTF. For the CDR3, the DNA is TGTGCCAGCAGCCAAGGGACAGGGCTTGGCTACACCTTC.

The rearrangement joins TRBV30 to TRBJ1-4; TRBD1 is a possible D gene (6 bases). Per germline, CDR1 GTSNPN and CDR2 SVGIG (reference sequence). Trimming removed 5 bases at V and 4 bases at J, with 11 bases between. CDR3 length: 13 residues. This CDR3 is CAWDRGYNEKLFF. The CDR3 DNA reads TGTGCCTGGGATAGGGGGTATAATGAAAAACTGTTTTTT.

The rearrangement uses TRBV25-1 and TRBJ1-2; no reliable D call. CDR1 is MGHDK, CDR2 SYGVNS, per germline. V lost 4 bases and J 5 bases, leaving 17 bases between the germline ends. The CDR3 sequence is 15 residues long. The CDR3 sequence is CASSALDRRGYGYTF. CDR3 DNA: TGTGCCAGCAGTGCCCTTGACCGGCGGGGATATGGCTACACCTTC.

The rearrangement joins TRBV3-1 (or the pseudogene TRBV3-2) to TRBJ1-2, with no clear D. This CDR3 is 13 amino acids long. Germline-derived CDR1 and CDR2 are LGHDT and YNNKEL (reference sequence). Trimming left V 0 bases short and J 4 bases short, with 6 bases between. CDR3 amino acids: CASSQESLYGYTF. The DNA for the CDR3 is TGTGCCAGCAGCCAAGAGTCCCTCTATGGCTACACCTTC.

The genes are TRBV25-1 and TRBJ2-3; 8 nucleotides match TRBD1. J was trimmed by 2 bases and V by 5 bases; bases with no gene match: 6. Germline V gene data show CDR1 as MGHDK and CDR2 as SYGVNS. This CDR3 has 15 residues. The CDR3 region has the DNA TGTGCCAGCAGTCCTTCGGACAGGGACACAGATACGCAGTATTTT. It is translated as CASSPSDRDTDTQYF.

The chain uses TRBV27 and TRBJ2-5, with 8 bases aligning to TRBD1. The CDR3 is 15 amino acids. V was pared by 0 bases and J by 5 bases, with 5 bases of the junction left unmatched. CDR1 is MNHEY, CDR2 SMNVEV, per germline (reference sequence). In DNA, the CDR3 is TGTGCCAGCAGTTTATCTCCGGACAGGGTTGAGACCCAGTACTTC. This gives the protein CASSLSPDRVETQYF.

J is TRBJ1-4 and V is TRBV7-9; TRBD1 might be the D (5 bases). Germline V gene data show CDR1 as SEHNR and CDR2 as FQNEAQ (reference sequence). The CDR3 loop spans 15 amino acids. Trimming stripped 5 bases from V and 1 base from J, with 11 bases between. The CDR3 sequence: CASSPADITNEKLFF. The CDR3 DNA reads TGTGCCAGCAGCCCCGCGGACATAACTAATGAAAAACTGTTTTTT.

V and J are TRBV6-6 and TRBJ2-2; 9 positions agree with TRBD1. The CDR3 has 15 residues. The V and J ends lost 6 bases and 6 bases, in that order; junction bases with no gene match: 8. Germline CDR1 MNHNY, CDR2 SVGAGI (reference sequence). The CDR3 sequence: CASRPGQGLSGELFF. The CDR3 coding sequence is TGTGCCAGCAGACCGGGACAGGGCCTCTCCGGGGAGCTGTTTTTT.

This clone was seen once. The rearrangement uses TRBV10-3 and TRBJ1-3, with D unclear. Per germline, CDR1 ENHRY and CDR2 SYGVKD. Trimming cost V 4 bases and J 0 bases, with 13 bases left between them. CDR3 size: 16 residues. As DNA, the CDR3 is TGTGCCATCAGTGCGGGAGCTCCCAACTCTGGAAACACCATATATTTT. Its protein is CAISAGAPNSGNTIYF.

The chain combines TRBV5-1 with TRBJ2-1; TRBD1 matches at 12 bases. The CDR3 contains 16 residues. CDR1 and CDR2 (germline): SGHRS, YFSETQ. Trimming removed 3 bases from V and 8 bases from J; junction bases left unmatched: 9. DNA of the CDR3: TGCGCCAGCAGCTGGAACCCCGGGACAGGGGGCTATGAGCAGTTCTTC. It codes for CASSWNPGTGGYEQFF.

The chain couples TRBV3-1 (or the pseudogene TRBV3-2) to TRBJ1-5; D is ambiguous. V lost 4 bases and J lost 0, with 10 bases in between. CDR3 size: 15 residues. Per the germline V gene, CDR1 is LGHDT and CDR2 is YNNKEL (reference sequence). The CDR3 loop reads CASSPRGFSNQPQHF. CDR3 coding DNA: TGTGCCAGCAGCCCCCGTGGCTTTAGCAATCAGCCCCAGCATTTT.

The chain recombines TRBV15 with TRBJ1-5, with D perhaps TRBD1 (5 bases). Trimming stripped 5 bases from V and 5 bases from J, with 10 bases between. CDR3 length: 13 residues. Germline CDR1 LNHNV, CDR2 YYDKDF (reference sequence). In DNA, the CDR3 is TGTGCCACCAGCCCGCAGGGCGATCAGCCCCAGCATTTT. It codes for CATSPQGDQPQHF. Full variable domain (rest looked up from reference TRBV15 and TRBJ1-5): DAMVIQNPRYQVTQFGKPVTLSCSQTLNHNVMYWYQQKSSQAPKLLFHYYDKDFNNEADTPDNFQSRRPNTSFCFLDIRSPGLGDTAMYLCATSPQGDQPQHFGDGTRLSIL.

The J gene is TRBJ2-7, the V gene TRBV7-9; TRBD2 matches at 8 bases. With V trimmed by 3 bases and J by 0 bases, 7 bases remained unmatched. The V gene's germline CDR1 is SEHNR and CDR2 FQNEAQ (reference sequence). The CDR3 is 16 residues long. The chain's CDR3 is CASSFVGLANSYEQYF. CDR3 in DNA: TGTGCCAGCAGCTTCGTCGGACTAGCTAACTCCTACGAGCAGTACTTC.

The V and J genes are TRBV28 and TRBJ1-2; weak D call: TRBD1 (5 bases). The V gene lost 4 bases and the J gene lost 7 bases, with 22 bases spanning the gap. The CDR3 contains 16 residues. Germline values: CDR1 MDHEN, CDR2 SYDVKM. The CDR3: CASSSPGGIRWSGYTF. In DNA form, the CDR3 reads TGTGCCAGCAGTTCCCCCGGGGGGATCCGGTGGAGTGGCTACACCTTC.

CDR3 in amino acids: CASSTSGQGNQPQHF. The CDR3 nucleotides read TGTGCCAGTAGTACGTCGGGACAGGGCAATCAGCCCCAGCATTTT. The V and J genes are TRBV19 and TRBJ1-5, with TRBD1 identical over 8 bases. Trimming took 4 bases from V and 2 from J; bases not matched to a gene: 4. Germline CDR1 is LNHDA and CDR2 is SQIVND (reference sequence). The CDR3 is made up of 15 amino acids.

J is TRBJ1-1 and V is TRBV20-1; the D is unclear. Germline CDR1 is DFQATT and CDR2 is SNEGSKA (reference sequence). The CDR3 is made up of 11 amino acids. The germline V and J ends were trimmed by 5 bases and 7 bases, with 11 bases remaining between them. The CDR3 nucleotides read TGCAGTGCTCCTCGAGTAGATGAAGCTTTCTTT. This codes for CSAPRVDEAFF.

The chain employs TRBV6-6 and TRBJ1-2; D may be TRBD1 (6 bases). The V end was cut by 4 bases, the J end by 4 bases, with 16 bases between. Germline CDR1 is MNHNY and CDR2 is SVGAGI (reference sequence). CDR3 length equals 15 residues. For the CDR3, the DNA is TGTGCCAGCAGTTTACCCTCGACAGGCCCCTATGGCTACACCTTC. It codes for CASSLPSTGPYGYTF.

Note on this clone: This CDR3 fails to terminate in the conserved phenylalanine or tryptophan, so it likely reflects a read error. No DNA is shown, since the ends of the CDR3 on it are uncertain; the CDR3 is the one TCRdb lists. V gene TRBV14 combines with J gene TRBJ2-7; the table's D call, TRBD1, was not checked against the DNA. Per the germline V gene, CDR1 is SGHDN and CDR2 is FVKESK. Termini included, the CDR3 measures 8 amino acids. The CDR3 protein is CASSQEWL.

J is TRBJ1-5 and V is TRBV5-5, with TRBD1 as a possible D gene (5 bases). The CDR3 is made up of 13 amino acids. From germline, CDR1 is SGHKS and CDR2 YYEKEE (reference sequence). Trimming took 4 bases from V and 6 from J, leaving 11 bases between them. CDR3: CASSPGFSQPQHF. For the CDR3, the DNA is TGTGCCAGCAGCCCAGGGTTTAGTCAGCCCCAGCATTTT. Drawing the rest from reference TRBV5-5 and TRBJ1-5, the complete variable domain is DAGVTQSPTHLIKTRGQQVTLRCSPISGHKSVSWYQQVLGQGPQFIFQYYEKEERGRGNFPDRFSARQFPNYSSELNVNALLLGDSALYLCASSPGFSQPQHFGDGTRLSIL.